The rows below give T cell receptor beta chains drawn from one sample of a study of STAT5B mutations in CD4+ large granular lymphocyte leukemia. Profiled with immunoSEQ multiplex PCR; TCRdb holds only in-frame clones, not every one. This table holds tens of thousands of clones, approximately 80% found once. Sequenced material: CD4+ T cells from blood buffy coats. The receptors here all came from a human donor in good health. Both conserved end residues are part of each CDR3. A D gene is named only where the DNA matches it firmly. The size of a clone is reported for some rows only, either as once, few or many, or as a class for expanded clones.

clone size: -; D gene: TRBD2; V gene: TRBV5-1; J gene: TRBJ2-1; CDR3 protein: CASSLVAGGTYNEQFF; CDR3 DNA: TGCGCCAGCAGCTTGGTGGCGGGGGGGACCTACAATGAGCAGTTCTTC
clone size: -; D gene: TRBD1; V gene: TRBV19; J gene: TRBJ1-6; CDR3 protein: CATNDRGNSPLHF; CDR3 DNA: TGTGCCACTAACGACAGGGGGAACTCACCCCTCCACTTT
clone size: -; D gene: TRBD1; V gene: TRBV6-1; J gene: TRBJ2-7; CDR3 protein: CASSEFWDRAYEQYF; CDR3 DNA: TGTGCCAGCAGTGAATTTTGGGACAGGGCCTACGAGCAGTACTTC
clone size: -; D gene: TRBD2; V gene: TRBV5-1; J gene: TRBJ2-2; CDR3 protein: CASSLRTSGNTGELFF; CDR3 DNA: TGCGCCAGCAGCTTGAGGACTAGCGGGAACACCGGGGAGCTGTTTTTT
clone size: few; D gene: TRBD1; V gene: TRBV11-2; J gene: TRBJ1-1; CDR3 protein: CASSRQGGGEAFF; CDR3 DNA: TGTGCCAGCAGTCGACAGGGGGGTGGTGAAGCTTTCTTT
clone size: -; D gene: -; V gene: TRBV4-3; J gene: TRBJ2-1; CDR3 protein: CASSQDRGSGNEQFF; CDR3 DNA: TGCGCCAGCAGCCAAGACCGGGGGTCTGGGAATGAGCAGTTCTTC
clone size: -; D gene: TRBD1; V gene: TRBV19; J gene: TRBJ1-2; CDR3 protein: CASNMNRGLNGYTF; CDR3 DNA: TGTGCCAGTAATATGAACAGGGGGCTGAATGGCTACACCTTC
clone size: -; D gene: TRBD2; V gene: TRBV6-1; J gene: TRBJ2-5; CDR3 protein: CASSWGGGRQETQYF; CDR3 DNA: TGTGCCAGCTCCTGGGGCGGCGGGAGACAAGAGACCCAGTACTTC
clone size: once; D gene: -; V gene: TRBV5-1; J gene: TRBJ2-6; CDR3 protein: CASSLDSPIGSGANVLTF; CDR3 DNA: TGCGCCAGCAGCTTGGACTCCCCCATAGGGTCTGGGGCCAACGTCCTGACTTTC
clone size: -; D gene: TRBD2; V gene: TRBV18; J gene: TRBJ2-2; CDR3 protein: CASSPRLAGGTGELFF; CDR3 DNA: TGTGCCAGCTCACCGCGACTAGCGGGAGGAACCGGGGAGCTGTTTTTT
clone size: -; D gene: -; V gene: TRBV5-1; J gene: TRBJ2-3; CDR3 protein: CASSWTGTRTDTQYF; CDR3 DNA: TGCGCCAGCAGCTGGACGGGGACCAGGACAGATACGCAGTATTTT
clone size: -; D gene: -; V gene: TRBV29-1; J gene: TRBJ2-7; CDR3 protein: CSVERGYEQYF; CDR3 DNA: TGCAGCGTTGAAAGGGGGTACGAGCAGTACTTC
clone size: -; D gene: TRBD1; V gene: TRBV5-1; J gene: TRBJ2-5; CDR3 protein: CASSLRQGQRGQETQYF; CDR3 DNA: TGCGCCAGCAGCCTCCGACAGGGTCAGAGGGGCCAAGAGACCCAGTACTTC
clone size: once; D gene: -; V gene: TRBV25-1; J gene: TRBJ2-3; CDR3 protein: CASSDLTDTQYF; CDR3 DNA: TGTGCCAGCAGTGACCTCACAGATACGCAGTATTTT
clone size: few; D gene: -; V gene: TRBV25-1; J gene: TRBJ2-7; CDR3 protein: CASSVLGGSEQYF; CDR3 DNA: TGTGCCAGCAGTGTCCTTGGGGGGTCCGAGCAGTACTTC